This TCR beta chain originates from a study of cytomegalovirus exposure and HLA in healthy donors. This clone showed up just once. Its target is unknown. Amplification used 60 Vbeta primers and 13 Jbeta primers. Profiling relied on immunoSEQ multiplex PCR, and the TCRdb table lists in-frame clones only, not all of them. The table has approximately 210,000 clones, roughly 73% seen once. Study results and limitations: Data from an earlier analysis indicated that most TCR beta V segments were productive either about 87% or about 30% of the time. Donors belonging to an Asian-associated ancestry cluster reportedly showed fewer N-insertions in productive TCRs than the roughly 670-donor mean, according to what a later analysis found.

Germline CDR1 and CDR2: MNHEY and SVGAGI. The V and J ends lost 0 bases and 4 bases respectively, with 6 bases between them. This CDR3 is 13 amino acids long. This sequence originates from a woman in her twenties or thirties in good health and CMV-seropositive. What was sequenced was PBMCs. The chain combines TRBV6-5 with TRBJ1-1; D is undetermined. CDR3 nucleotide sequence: TGTGCCAGCAGTTACTCGGAGATCACTGAAGCTTTCTTT. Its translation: CASSYSEITEAFF.